This T cell receptor beta chain is drawn from a study of cytomegalovirus exposure and HLA in healthy donors. In the PCR, 60 Vbeta and 13 Jbeta primers were used. Libraries were prepared by immunoSEQ multiplex PCR; TCRdb keeps only in-frame clonotypes and omits some of them. The sample contains some 90,000 clones, 80% of which appear only once. Germline values: CDR1 GTSNPN, CDR2 SVGIG (reference sequence). The CDR3 spans 11 residues. Trimming took off 4 bases at V and 0 bases at J, with 4 bases between the two ends. A word on this clone: What it binds is not known.

Points from the study as a whole: In vitro work confirmed that a few CMV-associated chains recognize CMV antigens. A later analysis reported that several of the most significant clusters appeared to be linked to common viral pathogens, among them Epstein-Barr virus. A later analysis showed HLA-associated TCR beta chains outstripping equally common others in clonal expansion. In an earlier analysis, about 87% or about 30%: the productive usage of most TCR beta V segments.

This rearrangement joins TRBV30 to TRBJ2-7; D is uncertain. Sequences were obtained from PBMCs. The clonotype was recovered from a man aged 50 or older in good health and CMV-seropositive. The CDR3 protein is CAWKPSYEQYF. CDR3 DNA: TGTGCCTGGAAGCCCTCCTACGAGCAGTACTTC.